These 5 T cell receptor beta chains originate from one sample sequenced in a study of blood T cell repertoires in COVID-19. Clones were sequenced by immunoSEQ multiplex PCR, and TCRdb holds only the in-frame ones, with some missing. The sample consists of under 200,000 clones, 81% of them appearing once. The sequenced material came from PBMCs or T cells enriched from blood (not recorded which). Every receptor here comes from a woman between 35 and 50 years old with acute COVID-19.

This clone has only one observation. The rearrangement joins TRBV24-1 to TRBJ2-3; TRBD2 aligns across 8 bases. Germline V gene data show CDR1 as KGHDR and CDR2 as SFDVKD. V shed 6 bases, J shed 4 bases, and the junction held 5 bases outside the gene matches. The CDR3 length is 14 residues. The CDR3 DNA reads as TGTGCCACCAGTAGTTCGGGAGGGCCAGATACGCAGTATTTT. Amino acid sequence: CATSSSGGPDTQYF.

The chain couples TRBV5-1 to TRBJ2-1; TRBD2 might be the D (6 bases). CDR1 and CDR2 (germline): SGHRS, YFSETQ. There are 11 residues in the CDR3. V was clipped by 3 bases and J by 9 bases, with 7 bases between them. CDR3 coding DNA: TGCGCCAGCAGCTCGGGAGTTGAGCAGTTCTTC. Its protein is CASSSGVEQFF.

Only one count was recorded for this clone. The chain recombines TRBV5-6 with TRBJ1-6; possible D gene TRBD1, 5 bases. Germline V gene data show CDR1 as SGHDT and CDR2 as YYEEEE. The CDR3 extends over 13 amino acids. V dropped 4 bases and J dropped 12 bases, with 14 bases sitting between them. The CDR3 protein is CASSPEVGGPLHF. The CDR3 DNA is TGTGCCAGCAGCCCGGAGGTCGGGGGACCCCTCCACTTT.

This chain connects TRBV24-1 to TRBJ2-5, with 11 bases matching TRBD2. In germline, CDR1 is KGHDR, CDR2 SFDVKD. Trimming took 1 base from V and 1 from J; bases not matched to a gene: 1. The CDR3 extends over 16 amino acids. CDR3 DNA: TGTGCCACCAGTGATTTAGGACTAGCGGGCCAAGAGACCCAGTACTTC. Translated, it gives CATSDLGLAGQETQYF.

This clone has a handful of counts. The V and J genes are TRBV2 and TRBJ2-2, with 14 bases fitting TRBD2. Looked up from germline, CDR1 is SNHLY and CDR2 is FYNNEI. This CDR3 is built from 14 residues. Trimming cost V 10 bases and J 8 bases; bases outside gene matches: 6. The CDR3 loop is CATGTSGSGGELFF. The CDR3 DNA follows: TGTGCCACCGGGACTAGCGGGAGTGGGGGGGAGCTGTTTTTT.